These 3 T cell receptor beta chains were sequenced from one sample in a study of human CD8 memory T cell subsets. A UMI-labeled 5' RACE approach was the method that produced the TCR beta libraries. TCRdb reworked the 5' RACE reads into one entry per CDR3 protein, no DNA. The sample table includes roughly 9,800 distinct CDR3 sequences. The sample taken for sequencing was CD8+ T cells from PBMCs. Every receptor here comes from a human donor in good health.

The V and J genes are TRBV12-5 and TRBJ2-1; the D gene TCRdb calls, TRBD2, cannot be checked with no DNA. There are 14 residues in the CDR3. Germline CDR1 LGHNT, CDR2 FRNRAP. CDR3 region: CASGLGGTYNEQFF.

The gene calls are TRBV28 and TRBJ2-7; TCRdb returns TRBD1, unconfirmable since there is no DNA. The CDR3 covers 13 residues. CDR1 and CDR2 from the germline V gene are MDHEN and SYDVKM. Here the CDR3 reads CASSWQGLYEQYF.

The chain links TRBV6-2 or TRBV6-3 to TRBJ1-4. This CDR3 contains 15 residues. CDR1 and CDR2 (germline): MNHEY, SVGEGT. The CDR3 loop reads CASSPQWGGNEKLFF.